What follows describes a single T cell receptor (beta chain). Its matching antigen is unknown. This specimen belongs to a study of T-cell memory formation after mild COVID-19. Study-wide results and limits: Contracting CD4+ clones sat mainly in CM and EM; CD8+ in EMRA. From day 15 to 85, contracting clones were balanced between CD4 and CD8, whereas later expanders leaned toward CD4+.

The CDR3 spans 13 residues. V was cut by 5 bases and J by 11 bases, with 13 bases left in between. Germline CDR1 and CDR2: SEHNR and FQNEAQ (reference sequence). Sample barcodes and UMIs were carried by the TCR alpha and TCR beta cDNA libraries that 5'RACE generated with constant-segment primers. TCRdb reprocessed the 5' RACE reads via MiXCR and lists one record per CDR3 protein. The table records under 550,000 distinct CDR3 sequences, 18% of them present only once. The chain combines TRBV7-9 with TRBJ1-6; TRBD1 is a possible D gene (5 bases). The specimen sequenced was PBMCs or a T cell subset sorted from them (not recorded which). This TCR derives from a man younger than 35 who had mild COVID-19 (a few samples of this study predate the infection). Cell type and time point are not known. CDR3 in DNA: TGTGCCAGCAGCCCACCGGGGGTTACACCCCTCCACTTT. Protein: CASSPPGVTPLHF.